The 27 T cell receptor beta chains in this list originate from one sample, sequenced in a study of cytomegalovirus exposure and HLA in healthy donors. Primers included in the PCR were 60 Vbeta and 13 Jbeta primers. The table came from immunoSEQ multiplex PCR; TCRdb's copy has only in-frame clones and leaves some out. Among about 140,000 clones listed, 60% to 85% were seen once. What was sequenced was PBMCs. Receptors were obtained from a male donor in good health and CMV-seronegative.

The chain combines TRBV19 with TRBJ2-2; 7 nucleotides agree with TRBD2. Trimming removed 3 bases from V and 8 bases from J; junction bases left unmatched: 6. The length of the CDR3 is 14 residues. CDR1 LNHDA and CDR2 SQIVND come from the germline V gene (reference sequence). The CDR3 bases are TGTGCCAGTAGTATGGGGGGGGATTTTGGGGAGCTGTTTTTT. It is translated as CASSMGGDFGELFF.

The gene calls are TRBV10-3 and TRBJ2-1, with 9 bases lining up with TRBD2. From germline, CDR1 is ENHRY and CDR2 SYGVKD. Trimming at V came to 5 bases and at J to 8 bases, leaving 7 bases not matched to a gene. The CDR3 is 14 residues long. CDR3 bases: TGTGCCATCAGTAAAGCGGGGGGTCGTGATGAGCAGTTCTTC. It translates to CAISKAGGRDEQFF.

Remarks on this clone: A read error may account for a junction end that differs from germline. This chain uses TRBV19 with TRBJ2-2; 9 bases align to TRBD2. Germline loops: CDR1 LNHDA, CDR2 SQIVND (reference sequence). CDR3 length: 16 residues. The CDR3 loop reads CARSSSSGANTGELFF. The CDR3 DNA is TGTGCCCGTAGTAGTTCTAGCGGGGCGAACACCGGGGAGCTGTTTTTT.

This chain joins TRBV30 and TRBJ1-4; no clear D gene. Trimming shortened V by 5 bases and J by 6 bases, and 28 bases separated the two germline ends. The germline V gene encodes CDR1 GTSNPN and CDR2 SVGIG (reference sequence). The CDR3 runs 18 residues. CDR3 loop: CAWSARRGSEKGDEKLFF. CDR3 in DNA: TGTGCCTGGTCCGCAAGGCGGGGTAGCGAAAAGGGTGATGAAAAACTGTTTTTT.

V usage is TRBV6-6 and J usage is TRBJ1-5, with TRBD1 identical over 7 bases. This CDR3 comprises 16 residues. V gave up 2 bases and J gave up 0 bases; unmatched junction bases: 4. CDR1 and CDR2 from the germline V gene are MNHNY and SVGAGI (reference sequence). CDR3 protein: CASSYPTGSSNQPQHF. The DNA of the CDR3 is TGTGCCAGCAGTTACCCGACAGGGTCTAGCAATCAGCCCCAGCATTTT.

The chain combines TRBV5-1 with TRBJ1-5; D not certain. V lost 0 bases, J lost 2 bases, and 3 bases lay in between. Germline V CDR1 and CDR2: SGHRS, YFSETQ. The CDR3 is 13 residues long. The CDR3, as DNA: TGCGCCAGCAGCTTGGCAGGCAATCAGCCCCAGCATTTT. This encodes CASSLAGNQPQHF.

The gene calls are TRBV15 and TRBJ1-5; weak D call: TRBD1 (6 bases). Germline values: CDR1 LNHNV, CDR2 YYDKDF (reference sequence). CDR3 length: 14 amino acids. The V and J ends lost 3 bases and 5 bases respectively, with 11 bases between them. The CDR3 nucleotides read TGTGCCACCAGCAGGGACAGAGCCGATCAGCCCCAGCATTTT. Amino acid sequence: CATSRDRADQPQHF.

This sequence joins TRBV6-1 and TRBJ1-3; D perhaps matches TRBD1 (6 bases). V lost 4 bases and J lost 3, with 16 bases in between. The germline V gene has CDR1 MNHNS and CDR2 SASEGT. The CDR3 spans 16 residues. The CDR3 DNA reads TGTGCCAGCAGTGTCAACAGGGTAGGGAGTGGAAACACCATATATTTT. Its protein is CASSVNRVGSGNTIYF.

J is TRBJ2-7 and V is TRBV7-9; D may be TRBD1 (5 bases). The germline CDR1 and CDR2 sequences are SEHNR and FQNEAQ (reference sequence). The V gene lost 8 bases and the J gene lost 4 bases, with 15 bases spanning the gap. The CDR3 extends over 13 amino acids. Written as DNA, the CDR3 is TGTGCCAGCCATGGGCCTCCAGGGTACGAGCAGTACTTC. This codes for CASHGPPGYEQYF. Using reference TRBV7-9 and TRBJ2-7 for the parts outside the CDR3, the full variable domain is DTGVSQNPRHKITKRGQNVTFRCDPISEHNRLYWYRQTLGQGPEFLTYFQNEAQLEKSRLLSDRFSAERPKGSFSTLEIQRTEQGDSAMYLCASHGPPGYEQYFGPGTRLTVT.

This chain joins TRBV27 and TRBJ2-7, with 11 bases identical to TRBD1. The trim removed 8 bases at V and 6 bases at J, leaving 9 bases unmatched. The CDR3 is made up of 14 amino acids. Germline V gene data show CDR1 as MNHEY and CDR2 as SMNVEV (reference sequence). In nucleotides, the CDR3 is TGTGCCAGCCGGCCCGGGACAGGGGGTAGCGAGCAGTACTTC. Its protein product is CASRPGTGGSEQYF.

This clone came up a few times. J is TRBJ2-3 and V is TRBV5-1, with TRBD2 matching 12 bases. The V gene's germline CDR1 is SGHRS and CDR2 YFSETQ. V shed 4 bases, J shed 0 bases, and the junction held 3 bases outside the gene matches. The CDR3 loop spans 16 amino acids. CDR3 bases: TGCGCCAGCAGCGTGACTAGCGGGGGTAGCACAGATACGCAGTATTTT. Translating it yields CASSVTSGGSTDTQYF.

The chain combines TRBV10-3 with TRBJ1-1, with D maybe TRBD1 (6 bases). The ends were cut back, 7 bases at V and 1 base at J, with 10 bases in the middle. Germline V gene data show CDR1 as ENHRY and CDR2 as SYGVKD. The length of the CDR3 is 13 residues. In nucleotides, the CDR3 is TGTGCCATCACTGGGGGCCAGAACACTGAAGCTTTCTTT. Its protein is CAITGGQNTEAFF.

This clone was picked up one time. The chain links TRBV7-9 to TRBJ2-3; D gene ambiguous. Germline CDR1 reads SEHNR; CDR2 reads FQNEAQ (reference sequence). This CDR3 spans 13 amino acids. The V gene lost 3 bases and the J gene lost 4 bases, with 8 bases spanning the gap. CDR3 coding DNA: TGTGCCAGCAGCTTCAGAAAGTCAGATACGCAGTATTTT. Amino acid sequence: CASSFRKSDTQYF.

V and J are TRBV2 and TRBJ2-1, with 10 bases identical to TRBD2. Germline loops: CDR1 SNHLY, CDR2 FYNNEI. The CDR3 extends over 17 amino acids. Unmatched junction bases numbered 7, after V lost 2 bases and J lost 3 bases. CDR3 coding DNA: TGTGCCAGCAGTGAAAGATTAGCGGGGGGCGGCTACAATGAGCAGTTCTTC. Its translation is CASSERLAGGGYNEQFF.

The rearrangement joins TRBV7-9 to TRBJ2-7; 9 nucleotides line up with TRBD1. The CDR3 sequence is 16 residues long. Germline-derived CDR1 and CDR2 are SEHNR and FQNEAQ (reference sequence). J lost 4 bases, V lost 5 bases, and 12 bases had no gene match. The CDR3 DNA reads TGTGCCAGCAGCGGCCACCACAGGGGGCTTCGATACGAGCAGTACTTC. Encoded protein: CASSGHHRGLRYEQYF.

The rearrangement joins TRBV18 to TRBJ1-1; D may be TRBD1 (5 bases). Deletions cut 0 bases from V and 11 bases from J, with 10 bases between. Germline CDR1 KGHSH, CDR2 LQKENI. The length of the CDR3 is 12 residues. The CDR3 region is CASSPPSGWAFF. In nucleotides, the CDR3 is TGTGCCAGCTCACCACCTTCAGGGTGGGCTTTCTTT.

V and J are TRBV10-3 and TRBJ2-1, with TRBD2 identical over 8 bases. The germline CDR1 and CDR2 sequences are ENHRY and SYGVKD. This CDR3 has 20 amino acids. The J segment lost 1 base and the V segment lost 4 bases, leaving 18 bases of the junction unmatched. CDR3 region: CAISGGDFAGGAESYNEQFF. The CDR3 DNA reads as TGTGCCATCAGTGGGGGGGATTTTGCGGGGGGCGCGGAGTCCTACAATGAGCAGTTCTTC.

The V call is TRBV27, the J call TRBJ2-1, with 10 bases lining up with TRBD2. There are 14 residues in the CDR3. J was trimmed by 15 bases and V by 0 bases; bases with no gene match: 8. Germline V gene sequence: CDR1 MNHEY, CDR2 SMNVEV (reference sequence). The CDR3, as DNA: TGTGCCAGCAGTTTATCCCCTAGCGGGAGTGGTTGGTTCTTC. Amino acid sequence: CASSLSPSGSGWFF.

The DNA of the CDR3 is TGTGCCAGCAGCGTAGCTCTGACGGGGGGTAATTCACCCCTCCACTTT. Translating gives CASSVALTGGNSPLHF. The chain links TRBV9 to TRBJ1-6, with a possible D match to TRBD1 (5 bases). The length of the CDR3 is 16 residues. Trimming took 0 bases from V and 6 from J, leaving 13 bases between them. CDR1 and CDR2 (germline): SGDLS, YYNGEE.

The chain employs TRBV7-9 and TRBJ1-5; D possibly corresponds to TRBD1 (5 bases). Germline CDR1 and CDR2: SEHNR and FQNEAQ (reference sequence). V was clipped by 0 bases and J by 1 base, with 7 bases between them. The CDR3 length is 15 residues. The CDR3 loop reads CASSLADTSNQPQHF. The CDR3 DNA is TGTGCCAGCAGCTTAGCGGACACCAGCAATCAGCCCCAGCATTTT.

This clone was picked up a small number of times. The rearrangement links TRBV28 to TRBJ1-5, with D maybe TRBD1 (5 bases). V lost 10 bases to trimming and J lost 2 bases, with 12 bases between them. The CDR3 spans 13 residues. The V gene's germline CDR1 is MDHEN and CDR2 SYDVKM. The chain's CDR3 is CATDPGGNQPQHF. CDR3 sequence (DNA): TGTGCCACCGACCCGGGGGGCAATCAGCCCCAGCATTTT.

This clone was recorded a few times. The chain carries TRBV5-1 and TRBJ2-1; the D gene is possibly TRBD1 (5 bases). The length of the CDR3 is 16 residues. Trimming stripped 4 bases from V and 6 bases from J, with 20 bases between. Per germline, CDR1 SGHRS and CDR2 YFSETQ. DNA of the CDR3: TGCGCCAGCAGCGTCCAGGGATTCGCAACCCTCAATGAGCAGTTCTTC. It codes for CASSVQGFATLNEQFF.

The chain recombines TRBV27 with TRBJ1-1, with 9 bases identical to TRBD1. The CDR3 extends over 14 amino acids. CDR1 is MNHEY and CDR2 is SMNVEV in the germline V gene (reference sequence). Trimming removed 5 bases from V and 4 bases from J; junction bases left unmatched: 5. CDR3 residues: CASSKPGQGTEAFF. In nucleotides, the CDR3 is TGTGCCAGCAGTAAACCGGGACAGGGCACTGAAGCTTTCTTT.

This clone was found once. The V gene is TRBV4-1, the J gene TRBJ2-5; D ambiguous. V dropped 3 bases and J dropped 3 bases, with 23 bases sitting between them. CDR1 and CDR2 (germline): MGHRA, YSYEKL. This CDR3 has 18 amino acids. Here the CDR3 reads CASSQEPSSGDSEETQYF. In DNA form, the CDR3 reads TGCGCCAGCAGCCAGGAACCGTCTAGTGGCGATTCAGAAGAGACCCAGTACTTC.

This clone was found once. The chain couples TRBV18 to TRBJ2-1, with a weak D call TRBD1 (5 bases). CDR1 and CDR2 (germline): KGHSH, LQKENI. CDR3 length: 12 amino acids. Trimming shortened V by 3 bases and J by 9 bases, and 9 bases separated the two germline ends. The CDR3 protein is CASSPQGSEQFF. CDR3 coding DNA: TGTGCCAGCTCACCCCAGGGCAGTGAGCAGTTCTTC.

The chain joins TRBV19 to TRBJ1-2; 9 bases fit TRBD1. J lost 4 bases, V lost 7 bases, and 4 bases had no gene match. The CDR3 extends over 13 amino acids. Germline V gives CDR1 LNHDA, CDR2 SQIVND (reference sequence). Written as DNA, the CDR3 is TGTGCCAGTATCGCGGGACAGGGCTATGGCTACACCTTC. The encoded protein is CASIAGQGYGYTF. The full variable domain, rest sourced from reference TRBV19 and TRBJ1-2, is DGGITQSPKYLFRKEGQNVTLSCEQNLNHDAMYWYRQDPGQGLRLIYYSQIVNDFQKGDIAEGYSVSREKKESFPLTVTSAQKNPTAFYLCASIAGQGYGYTFGSGTRLTVV.

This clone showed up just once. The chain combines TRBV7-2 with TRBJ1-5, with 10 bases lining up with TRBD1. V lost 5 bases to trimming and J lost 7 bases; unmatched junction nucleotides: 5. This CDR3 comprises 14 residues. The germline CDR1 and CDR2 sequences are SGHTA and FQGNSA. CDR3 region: CASSPDRGQQPQHF. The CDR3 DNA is TGTGCCAGCAGCCCAGACAGGGGGCAGCAGCCCCAGCATTTT. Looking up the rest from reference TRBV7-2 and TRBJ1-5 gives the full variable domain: GAGVSQSPSNKVTEKGKDVELRCDPISGHTALYWYRQSLGQGLEFLIYFQGNSAPDKSGLPSDRFSAERTGGSVSTLTIQRTQQEDSAVYLCASSPDRGQQPQHFGDGTRLSIL.